These 25 T cell receptor beta chains share one sample of origin, sequenced in a study of blood T cells in healthy people across ages. A sample-barcoded 5' primer and a J-beta primer mix were used in a second PCR of roughly 6 to 12 cycles. TCRdb re-called the 5' RACE reads through MiXCR, storing one row per CDR3 protein. This sample has about 1.8 million distinct CDR3 sequences; about 49% occur once, and the top ten carry around 2.1%. Sequenced input: blood. The receptors were gathered from a woman aged 40 to 49 in good health.

The table lists this clonotype with a few counts. The V gene is TRBV12-3 or TRBV12-4, the J gene TRBJ2-7; D ambiguous. The CDR3 totals 13 residues. Trimming left V 4 bases short and J 4 bases short, with 11 bases between. CDR3 amino acids: CASSSRLGYEQYF. CDR3 DNA: TGTGCCAGCAGTTCGCGGCTAGGGTACGAGCAGTACTTC.

Only a few counts were recorded for this clonotype. The gene calls are TRBV7-2 and TRBJ2-7; the D gene is possibly TRBD1 (6 bases). V was pared by 2 bases and J by 0 bases, with 11 bases between. The CDR3 extends over 15 amino acids. Germline lookup yields CDR1 SGHTA and CDR2 FQGNSA. CDR3 in DNA: TGTGCCAGCAGCTTAAGGGGGTCTAGCTCCTACGAGCAGTACTTC. Encoded protein: CASSLRGSSSYEQYF. Full variable domain (rest looked up from reference TRBV7-2 and TRBJ2-7): GAGVSQSPSNKVTEKGKDVELRCDPISGHTALYWYRQSLGQGLEFLIYFQGNSAPDKSGLPSDRFSAERTGGSVSTLTIQRTQQEDSAVYLCASSLRGSSSYEQYFGPGTRLTVT.

There are a few counts of this clonotype. The gene calls are TRBV7-2 and TRBJ2-5; D is uncertain. Trimming took 1 base from V and 4 from J, leaving 13 bases between them. The germline CDR1 and CDR2 sequences are SGHTA and FQGNSA. The CDR3 covers 15 residues. DNA for the CDR3: TGTGCCAGCAGCTTAGACGTCAGTGGGTCAGAGACCCAGTACTTC. It specifies CASSLDVSGSETQYF.

This clonotype has more than one count but fewer than ten. CDR3 sequence reads: CASSPGTSGSYEQYF. CDR3 nucleotides: TGTGCCAGCAGCCCTGGGACTAGCGGTTCCTACGAGCAGTACTTC. The V call is TRBV28, the J call TRBJ2-7; 11 positions agree with TRBD2. With V trimmed by 6 bases and J by 1 base, 5 bases remained unmatched. Germline V gives CDR1 MDHEN, CDR2 SYDVKM. CDR3 size: 15 residues. The entire variable domain, with the rest obtained from reference TRBV28 and TRBJ2-7, is as follows: DVKVTQSSRYLVKRTGEKVFLECVQDMDHENMFWYRQDPGLGLRLIYFSYDVKMKEKGDIPEGYSVSREKKERFSLILESASTNQTSMYLCASSPGTSGSYEQYFGPGTRLTVT.

The chain couples TRBV20-1 to TRBJ2-7, with a weak D call TRBD2 (5 bases). The CDR3 is 15 residues long. Germline V gene data show CDR1 as DFQATT and CDR2 as SNEGSKA (reference sequence). The CDR3 loop reads CSLGRWNKSSYEQYF. DNA for the CDR3: TGCAGCCTAGGGAGATGGAATAAGAGCTCCTACGAGCAGTACTTC.

This chain joins TRBV7-8 and TRBJ2-3; perhaps TRBD2 as D (6 bases). Deletions cut 4 bases from V and 0 bases from J, with 8 bases between. This CDR3 comprises 14 residues. From germline, CDR1 is SGHVS and CDR2 FQNEAQ. The chain's CDR3 is CASSWTTSTDTQYF. In DNA, the CDR3 is TGTGCCAGCAGCTGGACTACTAGCACAGATACGCAGTATTTT. The entire variable domain, with the rest obtained from reference TRBV7-8 and TRBJ2-3, is as follows: GAGVSQSPRYKVAKRGQDVALRCDPISGHVSLFWYQQALGQGPEFLTYFQNEAQLDKSGLPSDRFFAERPEGSVSTLKIQRTQQEDSAVYLCASSWTTSTDTQYFGPGTRLTVL.

V usage is TRBV11-2 and J usage is TRBJ2-1; D is ambiguous. Deletions cut 5 bases from V and 13 bases from J, with 24 bases between. The CDR3 has 15 residues. Germline CDR1 is SGHAT and CDR2 is FQNNGV. CDR3 loop: CASSPGWINQETQFF. In nucleotides, the CDR3 is TGTGCCAGCAGCCCCGGCTGGATCAACCAAGAGACCCAGTTCTTC.

The CDR3 reads CASSPGGTGPYNEQFF. The DNA for the CDR3 is TGCGCCAGCAGCCCCGGAGGGACCGGTCCTTACAATGAGCAGTTCTTC. This chain connects TRBV4-3 to TRBJ2-1; tentative D call: TRBD2 (6 bases). The germline gives CDR1 LGHNA, CDR2 YSLEER. The CDR3 contains 16 residues. V lost 4 bases, J lost 4 bases, and 17 bases lay in between.

This clonotype was seen a few times. The V call is TRBV29-1, the J call TRBJ2-1; D is unclear. The V gene's germline CDR1 is SQVTM and CDR2 ANQGSEA. The CDR3 has 14 residues. Trimming removed 2 bases from V and 4 bases from J, with 12 bases in between. CDR3 in DNA: TGCAGCGTTGAATTGCGCGGCGGTTACAATGAGCAGTTCTTC. It is translated as CSVELRGGYNEQFF.

The gene calls are TRBV20-1 and TRBJ1-6; 9 positions agree with TRBD1. The germline V gene has CDR1 DFQATT and CDR2 SNEGSKA (reference sequence). The CDR3 contains 16 residues. With V trimmed by 2 bases and J by 9 bases, 11 bases remained unmatched. This CDR3 is CSARLKQGAMGSPLHF. CDR3 nucleotides: TGCAGTGCTAGACTTAAACAGGGGGCGATGGGTTCACCCCTCCACTTT.

The chain links TRBV6-5 to TRBJ1-2; no reliable D call. The CDR3 consists of 15 residues. Germline V lookup: CDR1 MNHEY, CDR2 SVGAGI. The V end lost 0 bases, the J end lost 5 bases, and 13 bases lay between the germline ends. The DNA of the CDR3 is TGTGCCAGCAGTTACTCGAGCAGAGCGCCTTATGGCTACACCTTC. Its translation is CASSYSSRAPYGYTF.

This clonotype has just one count. V and J are TRBV7-9 and TRBJ2-5, with a possible D match to TRBD1 (6 bases). CDR3 length: 12 amino acids. V was trimmed by 11 bases and J by 2 bases, leaving 12 bases between them. Germline CDR1 is SEHNR and CDR2 is FQNEAQ (reference sequence). CDR3 sequence (DNA): TGTGCCGGGCGAGGGGGTCAAGAGACCCAGTACTTC. This translates into CAGRGGQETQYF.

The V call is TRBV28, the J call TRBJ1-4; D possibly corresponds to TRBD1 (5 bases). There are 15 residues in the CDR3. Germline CDR1 and CDR2: MDHEN and SYDVKM. Between the trimmed V and J ends, which lost 3 bases and 5 bases, there was a span of 13 bases. The CDR3 DNA follows: TGTGCCAGCAGTTTCCCTCAGGGAAAAAATGAAAAACTGTTTTTT. Amino acid sequence: CASSFPQGKNEKLFF.

With regard to this clonotype: A much larger clonotype is one base distant, so this may be a read error. The V call is TRBV28, the J call TRBJ2-5; D remains unclear. Germline V gene lookup returns CDR1 MDHEN and CDR2 SYDVKM. The CDR3 extends over 11 amino acids. The CDR3 is CAGRTWETQYF. The CDR3 DNA reads as TGTGCCGGCAGGACGTGGGAGACCCAGTACTTC.

The chain couples TRBV10-2 to TRBJ2-7, with D tentatively TRBD1 (6 bases). The CDR3 consists of 15 residues. The germline V gene encodes CDR1 WSHSY and CDR2 SAAADI. V shed 3 bases and J shed 6 bases, with 18 bases lying between them. The CDR3 region is CASSERQAVPSEQYF. The CDR3 nucleotides are TGCGCCAGCAGTGAAAGACAGGCTGTGCCTAGCGAGCAGTACTTC.

This clonotype has only a few counts. This chain joins TRBV20-1 and TRBJ2-5, with TRBD2 matching 7 bases. CDR3 length: 15 amino acids. With V trimmed by 6 bases and J by 5 bases, 15 bases remained unmatched. Germline lookup yields CDR1 DFQATT and CDR2 SNEGSKA (reference sequence). The CDR3 DNA sequence: TGCAGTGCCCCTAGGAGGCTAGCGGCGGGGGAGACCCAGTACTTC. As protein: CSAPRRLAAGETQYF.

This chain uses TRBV20-1 with TRBJ2-5, with a possible D match to TRBD1 (5 bases). Germline values: CDR1 DFQATT, CDR2 SNEGSKA (reference sequence). Trimming took 3 bases from V and 4 from J, leaving 12 bases between them. The CDR3 is 13 residues long. CDR3 amino acids: CSASSQGSETQYF. CDR3 coding DNA: TGCAGTGCTAGTAGTCAGGGTTCAGAGACCCAGTACTTC.

The chain employs TRBV12-3 or TRBV12-4 and TRBJ2-1, with 13 bases aligning to TRBD2. The CDR3 has 16 amino acids. V lost 6 bases, J lost 5 bases, and 7 bases stayed unmatched. CDR3 in amino acids: CASSLTSGGVNNEQFF. CDR3 nucleotide sequence: TGTGCCAGCAGCCTCACTAGCGGGGGGGTCAACAATGAGCAGTTCTTC.

J is TRBJ1-2 and V is TRBV18; 8 bases map to TRBD1. After removal of 2 bases from V and 8 bases from J, the junction contained 4 bases not matched to a gene. Germline V gives CDR1 KGHSH, CDR2 LQKENI. This CDR3 has 13 amino acids. CDR3 residues: CASSPSGGEGYTF. The CDR3 bases are TGTGCCAGCTCACCATCAGGGGGCGAGGGCTACACCTTC. Full variable domain (missing parts from reference TRBV18 and TRBJ1-2): NAGVMQNPRHLVRRRGQEARLRCSPMKGHSHVYWYRQLPEEGLKFMVYLQKENIIDESGMPKERFSAEFPKEGPSILRIQQVVRGDSAAYFCASSPSGGEGYTFGSGTRLTVV.

The chain joins TRBV20-1 to TRBJ2-5; D gene ambiguous. CDR3 length: 14 amino acids. Germline CDR1 reads DFQATT; CDR2 reads SNEGSKA (reference sequence). V was trimmed by 4 bases and J by 4 bases, leaving 16 bases between them. The CDR3 protein is CSAKRLAELETQYF. CDR3 coding DNA: TGCAGTGCTAAACGGCTCGCGGAACTAGAGACCCAGTACTTC.

The gene calls are TRBV11-2 and TRBJ2-3; weak D call: TRBD1 (6 bases). V lost 0 bases, J lost 1 base, and 14 bases lay in between. This CDR3 has 17 amino acids. Germline V gives CDR1 SGHAT, CDR2 FQNNGV. The CDR3, as DNA: TGTGCCAGCAGCTTAGATCCCCAAAACAGGGGCACAGATACGCAGTATTTT. Translation: CASSLDPQNRGTDTQYF.

This clonotype has a handful of counts. The chain recombines TRBV11-1 with TRBJ1-1; D perhaps matches TRBD1 (5 bases). The CDR3 covers 16 residues. Germline V lookup: CDR1 SGHAT, CDR2 FQDESV (reference sequence). V lost 3 bases and J 0 bases, leaving 14 bases between the germline ends. The CDR3 region has the DNA TGTGCCAGCAGCTTTCTGGGGCAGTCCATGAACACTGAAGCTTTCTTT. It yields the protein CASSFLGQSMNTEAFF. Combining the CDR3 with reference TRBV11-1 and TRBJ1-1 gives the whole variable domain EAEVAQSPRYKITEKSQAVAFWCDPISGHATLYWYRQILGQGPELLVQFQDESVVDDSQLPKDRFSAERLKGVDSTLKIQPAELGDSAMYLCASSFLGQSMNTEAFFGQGTRLTVV.

The rearrangement links TRBV18 to TRBJ2-7; 7 bases match TRBD2. In germline, CDR1 is KGHSH, CDR2 LQKENI. J was trimmed by 5 bases and V by 3 bases; bases with no gene match: 10. The CDR3 loop spans 15 amino acids. The CDR3 DNA follows: TGTGCCAGCTCACCCACGGCGGGAGAGAGGAACGAGCAGTACTTC. This codes for CASSPTAGERNEQYF.

Only a few counts were recorded for this clonotype. The chain employs TRBV29-1 and TRBJ2-3; TRBD1 agrees at 10 bases. V shed 7 bases, J shed 6 bases, and the junction held 4 bases outside the gene matches. Germline V gene data show CDR1 as SQVTM and CDR2 as ANQGSEA. The CDR3 is 12 amino acids. CDR3 sequence reads: CSADRGHDTQYF. For the CDR3, the DNA is TGCAGCGCCGACAGGGGGCATGATACGCAGTATTTT.

The table lists this clonotype with a few counts. V gene TRBV20-1 combines with J gene TRBJ1-2; D ambiguous. V shed 5 bases and J shed 4 bases, with 14 bases lying between them. CDR1 is DFQATT and CDR2 is SNEGSKA in the germline V gene (reference sequence). This CDR3 is 13 amino acids long. The CDR3 DNA is TGCAGTGCTTTTCAGGAAGCAGGCTATGGCTACACCTTC. This codes for CSAFQEAGYGYTF.